A single sample is the source of the 10 T cell receptor beta chains below, sequenced in a study of cytomegalovirus exposure and HLA in healthy donors. The study ran its PCR with 60 Vbeta and 13 Jbeta primers. Libraries were prepared by immunoSEQ multiplex PCR; TCRdb keeps only in-frame clonotypes and omits some of them. The sample has about 140,000 clones, and its top ten clones hold about 0.96%. Sequencing was done on a sample of PBMCs. The receptors shown here come from a male donor in good health and CMV-seronegative.

The chain links TRBV4-3 to TRBJ1-4; D unresolved. V shed 4 bases and J shed 3 bases, with 6 bases lying between them. The CDR3 sequence is 13 residues long. Germline V gene lookup returns CDR1 LGHNA and CDR2 YSLEER. The DNA of the CDR3 is TGCGCCAGCAGCCCCGGAGCTAATGAAAAACTGTTTTTT. Protein: CASSPGANEKLFF.

The gene calls are TRBV5-1 and TRBJ1-2; D is possibly TRBD1 (6 bases). This CDR3 comprises 14 residues. The ends were cut back, 1 base at V and 1 base at J, with 8 bases in the middle. Per germline, CDR1 SGHRS and CDR2 YFSETQ. CDR3 in amino acids: CASSLLDSNYGYTF. The DNA for the CDR3 is TGCGCCAGCAGCTTGCTGGACAGTAACTATGGCTACACCTTC.

The chain has TRBV10-2 and TRBJ2-3; 11 nucleotides align to TRBD2. Looked up from germline, CDR1 is WSHSY and CDR2 is SAAADI. V shed 3 bases and J 1 base; nucleotides not matched to a gene: 9. The CDR3 consists of 18 residues. CDR3 residues: CASSDPTSTSGGTDTQYF. The DNA for the CDR3 is TGCGCCAGCAGTGACCCCACATCGACTAGCGGGGGCACAGATACGCAGTATTTT.

V is TRBV30 and J is TRBJ2-7; 11 nucleotides agree with TRBD2. With V trimmed by 4 bases and J by 2 bases, 4 bases remained unmatched. The CDR3 is 14 residues long. CDR1 and CDR2 (germline): GTSNPN, SVGIG (reference sequence). The CDR3 DNA reads TGTGCCTGGACCGGGACTAGCGGCCCCTACGAGCAGTACTTC. This sequence encodes CAWTGTSGPYEQYF.

This rearrangement joins TRBV7-9 to TRBJ2-1; 8 bases fit TRBD2. The V gene's germline CDR1 is SEHNR and CDR2 FQNEAQ (reference sequence). This CDR3 spans 16 amino acids. V shed 1 base, J shed 1 base, and the junction held 3 bases outside the gene matches. The CDR3 DNA is TGTGCCAGCAGCTTAGAGTTAGCGGGATCCTACAATGAGCAGTTCTTC. Translated: CASSLELAGSYNEQFF.

This sequence joins TRBV5-6 and TRBJ2-7; 10 nucleotides line up with TRBD2. CDR1 and CDR2 from the germline V gene are SGHDT and YYEEEE. V shed 4 bases and J 6 bases; nucleotides not matched to a gene: 7. This CDR3 is built from 14 residues. CDR3 amino acids: CASSAGLAEVEQYF. In DNA, the CDR3 is TGTGCCAGCAGCGCTGGACTAGCGGAGGTCGAGCAGTACTTC.

The rearrangement joins TRBV5-1 to TRBJ2-5; 9 bases fit TRBD2. V gave up 0 bases and J gave up 4 bases; unmatched junction bases: 1. Per the germline V gene, CDR1 is SGHRS and CDR2 is YFSETQ. This CDR3 is built from 14 residues. The CDR3 sequence is CASSLGGLAETQYF. In DNA, the CDR3 is TGCGCCAGCAGCTTGGGGGGACTAGCAGAGACCCAGTACTTC.

CDR3 protein: CASSLSTIGEQPQHF. CDR3 nucleotide sequence: TGTGCCAGCAGTTTAAGTACTATCGGGGAACAGCCCCAGCATTTT. This chain uses TRBV27 with TRBJ1-5; no definite D call. V was pared by 2 bases and J by 7 bases, with 15 bases between. The CDR3 has 15 residues. Germline assignment: CDR1 MNHEY and CDR2 SMNVEV (reference sequence).

This chain uses TRBV27 with TRBJ2-7, with a tentative D call TRBD2 (7 bases). The CDR3 is 15 residues long. Germline loops: CDR1 MNHEY, CDR2 SMNVEV (reference sequence). The V end lost 0 bases, the J end lost 3 bases, and 12 bases lay between the germline ends. Here the CDR3 DNA reads TGTGCCAGCAGTTTATCGGGCGGGGGCTTCTACGAGCAGTACTTC. This codes for CASSLSGGGFYEQYF.

The chain couples TRBV21-1 to TRBJ2-7; TRBD1 is taken as the D call from the table, unchecked against the DNA. TRBV21-1 is a recognized pseudogene. This CDR3 has 14 residues. Here the CDR3 DNA reads TGTGCCAGCAGCAAAGCGGGCAGGGCCTACGAGCAGTACTTC. It encodes CASSKAGRAYEQYF.